This T cell receptor beta chain was documented in a study of T cells after yellow fever vaccination. Turning to the study itself: Low-cell-number fractions were prepared with SMART-Seq v4 Ultra Low Input. Overall study findings and caveats: Overlap between CD4 and CD8 compartments was detected for a small share of clonotypes. Compared with primary, the secondary response was weaker and peaked at day 5, not 15.

By 5'RACE template switching, TCR cDNA was produced, with a universal primer site and UMIs added in the process. TCRdb processed the 5' RACE reads anew with MiXCR; each CDR3 protein has one entry. The repertoire holds 500,000 to 650,000 distinct CDR3 sequences, with less than 20% as singletons. The germline V and J ends were trimmed by 7 bases and 0 bases, with 12 bases remaining between them. In germline, CDR1 is ENHRY, CDR2 SYGVKD. There are 14 residues in the CDR3. A note on this clonotype: The antigen remains undetermined.

The sample here was PBMCs, taken 5 to 6 days after the first yellow fever vaccination. The source of this sequence is a man aged 18 to 30 who received the YFV17D yellow fever vaccine. This chain links TRBV10-3 with TRBJ1-1; D perhaps matches TRBD1 (5 bases). CDR3 loop: CAIKKTDMNTEAFF. The DNA for the CDR3 is TGTGCCATCAAAAAGACAGACATGAACACTGAAGCTTTCTTT.